The 2 T cell receptor beta chains given below trace back to one sample, sequenced in a study of control samples from healthy donors and cancer patients. Clones were read by immunoSEQ multiplex PCR, and TCRdb kept only the in-frame ones, dropping some. The data show 75,000 to 100,000 clones, 82% seen once. The material sequenced was blood. The receptor source for this set is a man aged 55-75 years in good health.

This clone has just a few counts. CDR3: CASSPLLVERRGYTF. In DNA, the CDR3 is TGTGCCAGCAGCCCCTTACTCGTGGAGCGGAGGGGCTACACCTTC. The chain uses TRBV4-2 and TRBJ1-2, with D uncertain. The V end was cut by 4 bases, the J end by 8 bases, with 20 bases between. Germline loops: CDR1 LGHNA, CDR2 YNFKEQ. CDR3 length: 15 residues.

This clone showed up just a few times. The J gene is TRBJ1-1, the V gene TRBV5-1, with 11 bases fitting TRBD1. This CDR3 has 15 residues. J lost 6 bases, V lost 4 bases, and 8 bases had no gene match. From germline, CDR1 is SGHRS and CDR2 YFSETQ. CDR3 residues: CASSTKGGQGAEAFF. Here the CDR3 DNA reads TGCGCCAGCAGCACCAAGGGGGGACAGGGGGCTGAAGCTTTCTTT.